This T cell receptor (beta chain) originates from a study of T-cell reconstitution after alpha-beta-depleted transplantation in children. This clonotype was detected only a few times. Its antigen is unidentified. CDR3 length: 16 residues. From germline, CDR1 is SQVTM and CDR2 ANQGSEA. Trimming stripped 0 bases from V and 4 bases from J, with 16 bases between. Study-wide results and caveats: From newly produced T cells came most of the T-cell counts and diversity one year after transplant. Reported findings indicate that, about two months after transplant, alpha-beta T cells came from several hundred expanded clones, which were derived from non-depleted graft cells. Diversity of TCRbeta at day 60 was high in some patients, arising from surviving recipient T cells and thymic progenitors.

Preparation of the TCRbeta library involved a method that used unique molecular identifiers. MiXCR, applied by TCRdb to the PCR reads, yields one record per CDR3 protein. Of about a million distinct CDR3 sequences listed, 25% to 30% are singletons. This TCR was sampled from a boy younger than two who had a stem cell transplant for SCID, so the T cells may come from the graft donor. The sample consisted of PBMCs, mostly from graft donor cells, taken 360 days after TCRalphabeta/CD19-depleted stem cell transplant. V and J are TRBV29-1 and TRBJ2-1; D perhaps matches TRBD2 (6 bases). CDR3 amino acids: CSVEDLSGELYNEQFF. For the CDR3, the DNA is TGCAGCGTTGAAGATCTGTCGGGGGAACTTTACAATGAGCAGTTCTTC.